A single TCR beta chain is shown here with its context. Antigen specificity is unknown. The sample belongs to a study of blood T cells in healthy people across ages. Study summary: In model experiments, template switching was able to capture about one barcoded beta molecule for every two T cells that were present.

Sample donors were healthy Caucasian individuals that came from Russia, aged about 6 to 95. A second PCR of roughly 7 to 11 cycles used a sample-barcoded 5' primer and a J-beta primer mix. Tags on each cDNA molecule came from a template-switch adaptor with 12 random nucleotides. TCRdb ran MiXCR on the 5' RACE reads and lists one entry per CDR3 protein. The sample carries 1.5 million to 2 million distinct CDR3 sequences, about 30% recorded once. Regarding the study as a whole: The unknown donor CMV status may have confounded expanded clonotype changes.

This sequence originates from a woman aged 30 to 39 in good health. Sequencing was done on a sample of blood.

In DNA, the CDR3 is TGTGCCTGGAGTGGCCAGGGCCCCCAGCCCCAGCATTTT. This encodes CAWSGQGPQPQHF. The V and J genes are TRBV30 and TRBJ1-5; the D gene is possibly TRBD1 (5 bases). The germline V gene encodes CDR1 GTSNPN and CDR2 SVGIG (reference sequence). V dropped 1 base and J dropped 7 bases, with 11 bases sitting between them. This CDR3 has 13 amino acids. Using reference TRBV30 and TRBJ1-5 for the parts outside the CDR3, the full variable domain is SQTIHQWPATLVQPVGSPLSLECTVEGTSNPNLYWYRQAAGRGLQLLFYSVGIGQISSEVPQNLSASRPQDRQFILSSKKLLLSDSGFYLCAWSGQGPQPQHFGDGTRLSIL.